The entry below describes one TCR beta chain. Its antigen is still unknown. The sample originates from a study of blood T cells in healthy people across ages. Study outcomes and limitations: The unsorted PBMCs prevented any conclusive comparison of naive versus antigen-experienced cells.

There are 15 residues in the CDR3. CDR1 and CDR2 from the germline V gene are KGHDR and SFDVKD. V dropped 7 bases and J dropped 2 bases, with 16 bases sitting between them. Ranging in age from about 6 to 90, the donors were healthy Caucasian individuals from Russia. The use of a sample-barcoded 5' primer and a J-beta primer mix characterized a second PCR of roughly 6 to 11 cycles. Each CDR3 protein gets one entry after TCRdb re-called the 5' RACE reads with MiXCR. The sample lists 650,000 to 1,000,000 distinct CDR3 sequences, 35% to 40% seen once, with roughly 13% in the top ten. This rearrangement joins TRBV24-1 to TRBJ1-2; D possibly corresponds to TRBD1 (5 bases). The origin of this receptor is a man aged 18 to 30 in good health. Sequenced sample: blood. The CDR3: CATSLMGGSNYGYTF. The CDR3 DNA sequence: TGTGCCACCAGCTTAATGGGGGGATCCAACTATGGCTACACCTTC.